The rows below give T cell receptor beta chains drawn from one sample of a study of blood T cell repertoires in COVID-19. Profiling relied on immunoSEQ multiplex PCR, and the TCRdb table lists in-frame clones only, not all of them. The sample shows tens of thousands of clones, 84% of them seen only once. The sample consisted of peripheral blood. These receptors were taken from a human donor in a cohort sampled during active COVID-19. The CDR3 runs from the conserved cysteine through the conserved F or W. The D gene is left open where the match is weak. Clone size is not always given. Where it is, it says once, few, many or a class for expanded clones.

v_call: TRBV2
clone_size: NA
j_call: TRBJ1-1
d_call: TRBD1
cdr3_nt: TGTGCCAGCAGGGACAGGGTGAACACTGAAGCTTTCTTT
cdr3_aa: CASRDRVNTEAFF

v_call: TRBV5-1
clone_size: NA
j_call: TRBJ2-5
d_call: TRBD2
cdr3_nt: TGCGCCAGCAGCTCGGGGGGAGAGACCCAGTACTTC
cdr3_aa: CASSSGGETQYF

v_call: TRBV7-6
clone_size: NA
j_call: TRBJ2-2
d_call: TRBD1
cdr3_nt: TGTGCCAGCAGCGAGGACAGGGATGGAACCGGGGAGCTGTTTTTT
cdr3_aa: CASSEDRDGTGELFF

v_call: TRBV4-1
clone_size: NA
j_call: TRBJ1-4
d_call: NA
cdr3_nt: TGCGCCAGCAGCCAAAGGACGCAGGGCAAAAATGAAAAACTGTTTTTT
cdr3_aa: CASSQRTQGKNEKLFF

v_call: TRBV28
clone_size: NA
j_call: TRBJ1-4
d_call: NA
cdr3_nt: TGTGCCAGCAGTTTGGGGGGGCGCGGTGAAAAACTGTTTTTT
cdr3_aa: CASSLGGRGEKLFF

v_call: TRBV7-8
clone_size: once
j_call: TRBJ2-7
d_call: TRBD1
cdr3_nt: TGTGCCAGCAGCGAAACCCGGGACAGGGCCCACGAGCAGTACTTC
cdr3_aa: CASSETRDRAHEQYF

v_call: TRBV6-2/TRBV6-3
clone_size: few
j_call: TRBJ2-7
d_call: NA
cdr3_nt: TGTGCCAGCAGTGGAGTTGCCTACGAGCAGTACTTC
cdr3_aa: CASSGVAYEQYF

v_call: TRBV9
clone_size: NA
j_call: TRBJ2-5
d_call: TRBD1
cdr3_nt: TGTGCCAGCAGCTCGGGGACAGGGGGGGTGACCCAGTACTTC
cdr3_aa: CASSSGTGGVTQYF

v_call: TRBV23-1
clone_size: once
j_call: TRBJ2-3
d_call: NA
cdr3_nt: TGCGCCAGCAGTCAATCGGACTTCAGCACAGATACGCAGTATTTT
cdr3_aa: CASSQSDFSTDTQYF

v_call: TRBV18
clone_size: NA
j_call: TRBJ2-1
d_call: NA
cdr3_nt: TGTGCCAGCTCACGATCGCGGAATGAGCAGTTCTTC
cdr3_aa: CASSRSRNEQFF

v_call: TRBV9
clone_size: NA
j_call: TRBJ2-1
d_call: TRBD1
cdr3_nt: TGTGCCAGCAGCTCAGGACAGGGGGCTATTGAGCAGTTCTTC
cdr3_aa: CASSSGQGAIEQFF

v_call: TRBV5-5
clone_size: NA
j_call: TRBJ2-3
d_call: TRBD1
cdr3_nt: TGTGCCAGCAGCTTTTACGGGACAGGGGCCGATACGCAGTATTTT
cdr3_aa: CASSFYGTGADTQYF

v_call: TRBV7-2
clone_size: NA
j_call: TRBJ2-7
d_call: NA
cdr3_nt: TGTGCCAGCAGCTTTTCGGGGGAGTTGTACTTC
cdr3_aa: CASSFSGELYF

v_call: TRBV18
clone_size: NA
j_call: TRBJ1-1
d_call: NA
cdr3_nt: TGTGCCAGCTCTCGTGACAAGAACACTGAAGCTTTCTTT
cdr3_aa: CASSRDKNTEAFF

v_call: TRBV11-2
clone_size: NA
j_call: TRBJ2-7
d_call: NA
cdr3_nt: TGTGCCAGCAGCCCGGCCTACGAGCAGTACTTC
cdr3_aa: CASSPAYEQYF

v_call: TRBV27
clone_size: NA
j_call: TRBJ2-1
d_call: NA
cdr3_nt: TGTGCCAGCAGTTCCCCCCAGCGGCAATACAATGAGCAGTTCTTC
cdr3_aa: CASSSPQRQYNEQFF

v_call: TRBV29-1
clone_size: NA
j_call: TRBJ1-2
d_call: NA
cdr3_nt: TGCAGCGTTGAGAATTTTCTGGGACAAAGAGGCTATGGCTACACCTTC
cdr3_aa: CSVENFLGQRGYGYTF

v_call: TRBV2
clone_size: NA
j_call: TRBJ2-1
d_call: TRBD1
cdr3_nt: TGTGCCAGCAGTGAAAGACAGGGAAGCTCCTACAATGAGCAGTTCTTC
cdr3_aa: CASSERQGSSYNEQFF

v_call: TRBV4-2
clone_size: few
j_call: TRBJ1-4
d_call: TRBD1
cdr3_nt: TGTGCCAGCACCGGGACAGGGGGCAAGGCAACTAATGAAAAACTGTTTTTT
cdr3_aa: CASTGTGGKATNEKLFF

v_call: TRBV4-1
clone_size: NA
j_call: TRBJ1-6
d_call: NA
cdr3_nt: TGCGCCAGCAGCCAAGATGGGCCGGGATCTAATTCACCCCTCCACTTT
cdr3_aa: CASSQDGPGSNSPLHF

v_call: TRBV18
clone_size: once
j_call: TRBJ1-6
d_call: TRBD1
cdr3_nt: TGTGCCAGCTCACTGAGACAGGGGGCAATTTCGTCTAATTCACCCCTCCACTTT
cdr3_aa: CASSLRQGAISSNSPLHF

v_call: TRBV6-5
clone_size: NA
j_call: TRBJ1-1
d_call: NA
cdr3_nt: TGTGCCAGCAGCCCAATACAGGGTTTCACTGAAGCTTTCTTT
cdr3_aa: CASSPIQGFTEAFF

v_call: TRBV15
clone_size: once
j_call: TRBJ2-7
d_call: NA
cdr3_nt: TGTGCCACCAGGCCGACAGACTCCTACGAGCAGTACTTC
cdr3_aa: CATRPTDSYEQYF

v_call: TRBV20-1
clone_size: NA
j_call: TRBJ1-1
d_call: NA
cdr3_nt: TGCAGTGAGCGGGGTGGCACTGAAGCTTTCTTT
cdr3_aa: CSERGGTEAFF

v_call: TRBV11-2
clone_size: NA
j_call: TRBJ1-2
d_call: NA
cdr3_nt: TGTGCCAGCAGCTTAGGAGGGGGAAGGGATGGCTACACCTTC
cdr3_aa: CASSLGGGRDGYTF